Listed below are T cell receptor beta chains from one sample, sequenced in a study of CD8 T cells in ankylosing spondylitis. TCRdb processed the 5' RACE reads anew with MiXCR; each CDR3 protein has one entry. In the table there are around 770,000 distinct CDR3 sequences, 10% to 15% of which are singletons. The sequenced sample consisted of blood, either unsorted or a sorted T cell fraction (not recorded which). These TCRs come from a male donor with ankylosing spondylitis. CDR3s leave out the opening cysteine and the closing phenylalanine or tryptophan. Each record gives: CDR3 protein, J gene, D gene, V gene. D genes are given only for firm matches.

ASSLGDREETQY TRBJ2-5 TRBD1 TRBV12-3/TRBV12-4
ASSPYSGSPDNEQF TRBJ2-1 TRBD2 TRBV18
ASSARGSAEAF TRBJ1-1 - TRBV7-2
AINRDRPSYGYT TRBJ1-2 TRBD1 TRBV10-3
ASSLQAHRDTQY TRBJ2-3 - TRBV5-1
ASRATRIYGYT TRBJ1-2 - TRBV6-1
ASSDSQVAGELF TRBJ2-2 - TRBV10-3
ASSESGVSPYEQY TRBJ2-7 TRBD2 TRBV6-1
ASSTRQESTDTQY TRBJ2-3 - TRBV18
ASSLGSLNQPQH TRBJ1-5 - TRBV12-3/TRBV12-4
ASSVTAEVTEAF TRBJ1-1 - TRBV6-4
ASSQERNIYGYT TRBJ1-2 - TRBV7-2
ASSYGELLNTGELF TRBJ2-2 - TRBV6-2/TRBV6-3
ASRRGTRGGETQY TRBJ2-5 TRBD2 TRBV28
ASSPRASWLDTQY TRBJ2-3 - TRBV18
AISDLSYEEKLF TRBJ1-4 - TRBV10-3
ASSRIGQGKSEQY TRBJ2-7 TRBD1 TRBV4-2
ATSRGGQGYEKLF TRBJ1-4 - TRBV15
ASSVRTSGRAILNEQF TRBJ2-1 TRBD2 TRBV9
ASSLPIITDTQY TRBJ2-3 - TRBV28
ATNLGGQAGVEQY TRBJ2-7 - TRBV2
ASSPVSRTLSYEQY TRBJ2-7 - TRBV5-1
ASSQSRTGATTNEKLF TRBJ1-4 - TRBV16
SARGLAARGQY TRBJ2-5 TRBD2 TRBV20-1
ASSLGDWGYNEQF TRBJ2-1 - TRBV5-1
ASSQKRTSDTSEQY TRBJ2-7 TRBD2 TRBV4-2
ASSERQGASTGELF TRBJ2-2 TRBD1 TRBV25-1
ASSPRPNSMEQF TRBJ2-1 - TRBV18
SVGTTGANVLT TRBJ2-6 - TRBV29-1
ASSARTSGRNIQY TRBJ2-4 TRBD2 TRBV7-9
ASSPTPGFEAF TRBJ1-1 - TRBV5-5
ASSPRGTGVQDTQY TRBJ2-3 - TRBV14
ASIAVRTERNTEAF TRBJ1-1 - TRBV6-2/TRBV6-3
SARDRVTSGYT TRBJ1-2 TRBD1 TRBV20-1
ASTRLGSPLH TRBJ1-6 - TRBV6-5
ASSEALGSLFYGYT TRBJ1-2 - TRBV6-1
SARGPNTDTQY TRBJ2-3 - TRBV20-1
ASSLIGGDYGYT TRBJ1-2 TRBD1 TRBV5-5
ASSHRGRDGYT TRBJ1-2 - TRBV3-1
SGNAGQTEAF TRBJ1-1 TRBD1 TRBV29-1